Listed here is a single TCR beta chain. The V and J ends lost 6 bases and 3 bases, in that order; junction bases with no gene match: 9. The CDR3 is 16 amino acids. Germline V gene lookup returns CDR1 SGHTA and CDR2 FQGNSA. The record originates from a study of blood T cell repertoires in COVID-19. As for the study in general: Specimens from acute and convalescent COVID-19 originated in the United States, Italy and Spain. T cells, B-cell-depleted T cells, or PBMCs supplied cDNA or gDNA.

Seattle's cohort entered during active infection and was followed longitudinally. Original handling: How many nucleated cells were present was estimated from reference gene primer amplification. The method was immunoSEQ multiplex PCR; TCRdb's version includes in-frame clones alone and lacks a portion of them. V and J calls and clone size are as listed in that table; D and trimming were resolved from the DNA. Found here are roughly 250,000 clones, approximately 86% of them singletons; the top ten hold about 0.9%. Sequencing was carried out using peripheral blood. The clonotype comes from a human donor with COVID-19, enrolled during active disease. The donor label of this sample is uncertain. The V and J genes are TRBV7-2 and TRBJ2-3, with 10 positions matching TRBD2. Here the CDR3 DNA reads TGTGCCAGCAGTCCACTAGCGGGGATCCAGACAGATACGCAGTATTTT. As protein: CASSPLAGIQTDTQYF.